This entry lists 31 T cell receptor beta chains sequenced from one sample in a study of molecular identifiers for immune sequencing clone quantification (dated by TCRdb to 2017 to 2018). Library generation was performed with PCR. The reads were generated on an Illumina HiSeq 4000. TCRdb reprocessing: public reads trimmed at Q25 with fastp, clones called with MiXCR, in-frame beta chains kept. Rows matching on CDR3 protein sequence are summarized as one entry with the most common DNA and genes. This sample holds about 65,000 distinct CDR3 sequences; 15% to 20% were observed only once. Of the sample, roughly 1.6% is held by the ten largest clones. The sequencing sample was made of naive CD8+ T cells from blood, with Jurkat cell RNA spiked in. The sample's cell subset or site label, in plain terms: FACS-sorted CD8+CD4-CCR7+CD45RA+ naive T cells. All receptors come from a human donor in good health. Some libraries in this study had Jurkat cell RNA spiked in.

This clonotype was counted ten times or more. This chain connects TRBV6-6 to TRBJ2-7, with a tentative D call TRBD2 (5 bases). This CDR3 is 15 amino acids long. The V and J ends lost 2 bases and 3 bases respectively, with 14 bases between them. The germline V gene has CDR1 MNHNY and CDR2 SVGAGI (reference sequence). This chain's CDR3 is CASSYGLSLGYEQYF. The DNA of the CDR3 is TGTGCCAGCAGTTACGGACTGAGTCTGGGCTACGAGCAGTACTTC.

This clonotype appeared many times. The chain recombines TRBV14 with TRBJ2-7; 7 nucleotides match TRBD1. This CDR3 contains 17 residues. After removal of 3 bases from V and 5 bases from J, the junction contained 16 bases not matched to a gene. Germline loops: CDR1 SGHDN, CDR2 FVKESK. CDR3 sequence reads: CASSHQGPAQGYHEQYF. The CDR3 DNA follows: TGTGCCAGCAGCCACCAGGGCCCGGCACAGGGGTACCACGAGCAGTACTTC.

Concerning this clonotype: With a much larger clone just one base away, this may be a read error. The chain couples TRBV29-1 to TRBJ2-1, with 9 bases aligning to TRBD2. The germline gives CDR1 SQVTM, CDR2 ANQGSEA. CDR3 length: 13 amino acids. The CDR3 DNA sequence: TGCAGCGTTGGGACTAGCGACTACAGTGAGCAGTTCTTC. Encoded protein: CSVGTSDYSEQFF.

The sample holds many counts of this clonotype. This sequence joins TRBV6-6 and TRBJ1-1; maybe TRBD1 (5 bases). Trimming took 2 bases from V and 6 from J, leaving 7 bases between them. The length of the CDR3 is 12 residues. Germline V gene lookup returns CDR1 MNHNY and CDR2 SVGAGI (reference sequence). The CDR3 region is CASSYGGSEAFF. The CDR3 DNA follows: TGTGCCAGCAGTTACGGGGGGTCTGAAGCTTTCTTT.

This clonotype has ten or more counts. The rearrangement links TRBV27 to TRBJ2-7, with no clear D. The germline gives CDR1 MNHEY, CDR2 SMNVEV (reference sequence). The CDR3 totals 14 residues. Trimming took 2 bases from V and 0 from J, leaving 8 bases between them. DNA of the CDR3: TGTGCCAGCAGTTTAACCGTTAGCTCCTACGAGCAGTACTTC. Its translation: CASSLTVSSYEQYF.

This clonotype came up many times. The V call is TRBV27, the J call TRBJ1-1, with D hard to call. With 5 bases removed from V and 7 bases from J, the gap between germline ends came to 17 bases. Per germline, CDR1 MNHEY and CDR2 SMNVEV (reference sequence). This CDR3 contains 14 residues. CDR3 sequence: CASSPPSGLGEAFF. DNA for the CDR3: TGTGCCAGCAGTCCCCCATCGGGGTTGGGTGAAGCTTTCTTT.

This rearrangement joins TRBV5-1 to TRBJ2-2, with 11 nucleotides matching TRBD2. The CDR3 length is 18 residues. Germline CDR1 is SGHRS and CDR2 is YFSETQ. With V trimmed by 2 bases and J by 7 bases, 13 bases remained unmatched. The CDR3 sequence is CASSFIPGLADSGGELFF. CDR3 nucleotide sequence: TGCGCCAGCAGCTTTATTCCGGGACTAGCGGACTCAGGCGGGGAGCTGTTTTTT.

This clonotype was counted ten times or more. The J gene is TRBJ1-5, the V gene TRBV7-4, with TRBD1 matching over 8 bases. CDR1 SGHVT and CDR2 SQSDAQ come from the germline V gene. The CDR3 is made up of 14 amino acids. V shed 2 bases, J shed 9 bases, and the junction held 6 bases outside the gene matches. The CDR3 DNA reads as TGTGCCAGCAGCTTAACAGAACAGGGGGGGCCCCAGCATTTT. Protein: CASSLTEQGGPQHF.

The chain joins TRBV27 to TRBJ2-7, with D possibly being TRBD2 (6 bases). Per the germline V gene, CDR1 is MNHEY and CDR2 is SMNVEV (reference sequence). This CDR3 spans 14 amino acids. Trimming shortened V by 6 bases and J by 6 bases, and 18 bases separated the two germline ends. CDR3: CASRIKGTRREQYF. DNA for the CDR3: TGTGCCAGCAGAATCAAAGGGACTCGCCGCGAGCAGTACTTC.

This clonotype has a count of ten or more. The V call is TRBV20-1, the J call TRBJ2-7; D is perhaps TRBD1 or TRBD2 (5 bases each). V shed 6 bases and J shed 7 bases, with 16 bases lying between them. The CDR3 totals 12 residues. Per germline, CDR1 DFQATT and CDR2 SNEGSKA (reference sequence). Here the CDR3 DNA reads TGCAGTGCCAGACCAGGGTCGGGGGAGCAGTACTTC. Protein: CSARPGSGEQYF.

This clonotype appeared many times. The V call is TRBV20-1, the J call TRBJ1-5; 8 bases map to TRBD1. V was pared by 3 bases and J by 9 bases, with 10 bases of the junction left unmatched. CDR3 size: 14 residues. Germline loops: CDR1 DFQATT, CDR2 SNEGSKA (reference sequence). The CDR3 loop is CSASPRTGKRPQHF. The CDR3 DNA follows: TGCAGTGCTAGCCCCCGGACAGGGAAAAGGCCCCAGCATTTT.

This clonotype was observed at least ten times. As DNA, the CDR3 is TGTGCCAGCAGCCAAGATTATACAGGGGGCAATGAGCAGTTCTTC. This encodes CASSQDYTGGNEQFF. This chain uses TRBV4-2 with TRBJ2-1, with 8 bases lining up with TRBD1. Germline V lookup: CDR1 LGHNA, CDR2 YNFKEQ. The CDR3 runs to 15 residues. The V gene end was trimmed by 0 bases and the J gene end by 6 bases; junction bases not matched to a gene: 4.

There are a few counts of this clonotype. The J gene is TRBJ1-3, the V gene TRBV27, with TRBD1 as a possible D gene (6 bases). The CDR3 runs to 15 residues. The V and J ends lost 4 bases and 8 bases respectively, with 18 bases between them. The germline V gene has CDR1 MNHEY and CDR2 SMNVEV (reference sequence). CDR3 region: CASSSRWGGGDTIYF. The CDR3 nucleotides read TGTGCCAGCAGTTCGCGGTGGGGGGGCGGTGACACCATATATTTT.

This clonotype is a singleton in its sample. In nucleotides, the CDR3 is TGTGCCAGCAGTTTGTGGGGAGGACTAGCGGGAGAAGAGACCCAGTACTTC. It yields the protein CASSLWGGLAGEETQYF. The rearrangement links TRBV27 to TRBJ2-5; 13 bases line up with TRBD2. CDR3 length equals 17 residues. V shed 3 bases and J 3 bases; nucleotides not matched to a gene: 7. The V gene's germline CDR1 is MNHEY and CDR2 SMNVEV (reference sequence).

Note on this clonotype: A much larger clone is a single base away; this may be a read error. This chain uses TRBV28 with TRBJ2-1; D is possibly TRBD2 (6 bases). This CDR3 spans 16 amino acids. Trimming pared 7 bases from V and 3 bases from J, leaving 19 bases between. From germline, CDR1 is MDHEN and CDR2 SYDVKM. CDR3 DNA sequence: TGTGCCAGCACTTCTCCTACAGAGGGAGGCTACAATGAGCAGTTCTTC. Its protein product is CASTSPTEGGYNEQFF.

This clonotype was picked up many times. CDR3 DNA sequence: TGTGCCACAAAGGAGAGCCTCTCCTACAATGAGCAGTTCTTC. Protein sequence: CATKESLSYNEQFF. The chain links TRBV7-8 to TRBJ2-1; no firm D call. Trimming took 10 bases from V and 0 from J, leaving 13 bases between them. Germline loops: CDR1 SGHVS, CDR2 FQNEAQ. This CDR3 has 14 residues.

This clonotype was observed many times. The CDR3 is CASSARGLLQETQYF. CDR3 coding DNA: TGTGCCAGCAGCGCCAGGGGGCTACTTCAAGAGACCCAGTACTTC. V usage is TRBV13 and J usage is TRBJ2-5; 8 positions match TRBD1. Germline V CDR1 and CDR2: PRHDT, FYEKMQ (reference sequence). The V and J ends lost 5 bases and 2 bases, in that order; junction bases with no gene match: 7. This CDR3 spans 15 amino acids.

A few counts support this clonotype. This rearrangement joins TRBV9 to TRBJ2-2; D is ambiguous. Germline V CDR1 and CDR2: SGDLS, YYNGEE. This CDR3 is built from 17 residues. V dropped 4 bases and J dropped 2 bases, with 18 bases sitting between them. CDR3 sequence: CASSLSPAFLNTGELFF. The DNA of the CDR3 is TGTGCCAGCAGCCTTAGCCCGGCCTTTCTCAACACCGGGGAGCTGTTTTTT.

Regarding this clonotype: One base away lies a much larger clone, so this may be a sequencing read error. The CDR3 nucleotides are TGTGCCAGCGGTCCCGGGGGGGAGGCAGATACGCAGTATTTT. It codes for CASGPGGEADTQYF. V usage is TRBV28 and J usage is TRBJ2-3, with TRBD2 matching over 8 bases. The CDR3 runs 14 residues. Germline values: CDR1 MDHEN, CDR2 SYDVKM. V was clipped by 8 bases and J by 4 bases; unmatched bases: 8.

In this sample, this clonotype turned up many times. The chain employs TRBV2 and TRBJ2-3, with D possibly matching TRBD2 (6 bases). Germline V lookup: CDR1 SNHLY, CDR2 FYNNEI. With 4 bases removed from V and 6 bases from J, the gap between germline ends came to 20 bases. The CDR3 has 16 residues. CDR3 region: CASSAPGARKGDTQYF. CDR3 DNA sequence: TGTGCCAGCAGTGCGCCGGGAGCCCGAAAGGGCGATACGCAGTATTTT.

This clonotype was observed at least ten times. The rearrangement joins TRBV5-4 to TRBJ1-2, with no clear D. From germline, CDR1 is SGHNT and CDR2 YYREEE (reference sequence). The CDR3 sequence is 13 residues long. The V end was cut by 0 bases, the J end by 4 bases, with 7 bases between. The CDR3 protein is CASSLGPAYGYTF. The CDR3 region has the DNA TGTGCCAGCAGCTTGGGTCCGGCCTATGGCTACACCTTC.

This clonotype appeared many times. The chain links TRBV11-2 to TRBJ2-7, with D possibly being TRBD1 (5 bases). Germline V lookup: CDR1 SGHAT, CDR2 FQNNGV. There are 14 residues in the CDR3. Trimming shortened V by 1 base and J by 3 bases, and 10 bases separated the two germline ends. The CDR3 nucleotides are TGTGCCAGCAGCTTAGGGGGCACCAGCTACGAGCAGTACTTC. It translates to CASSLGGTSYEQYF.

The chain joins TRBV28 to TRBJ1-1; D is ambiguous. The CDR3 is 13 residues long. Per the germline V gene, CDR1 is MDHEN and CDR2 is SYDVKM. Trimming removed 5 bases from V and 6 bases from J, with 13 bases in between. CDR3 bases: TGTGCCAGCAGTGCGCCCCACAGTGCTGAAGCTTTCTTT. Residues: CASSAPHSAEAFF.

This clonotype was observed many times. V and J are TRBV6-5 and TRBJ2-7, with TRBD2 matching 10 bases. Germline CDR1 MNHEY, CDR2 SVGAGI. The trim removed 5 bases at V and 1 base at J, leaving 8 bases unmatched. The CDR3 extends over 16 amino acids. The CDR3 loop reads CASSPGTAGGSYEQYF. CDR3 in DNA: TGTGCCAGCAGTCCCGGCACAGCGGGAGGGTCCTACGAGCAGTACTTC.

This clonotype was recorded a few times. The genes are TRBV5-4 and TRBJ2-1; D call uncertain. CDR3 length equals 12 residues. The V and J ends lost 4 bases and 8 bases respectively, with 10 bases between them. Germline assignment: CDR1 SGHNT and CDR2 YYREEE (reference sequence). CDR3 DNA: TGTGCCAGCAGCATAGGTGGGTATGAGCAGTTCTTC. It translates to CASSIGGYEQFF.

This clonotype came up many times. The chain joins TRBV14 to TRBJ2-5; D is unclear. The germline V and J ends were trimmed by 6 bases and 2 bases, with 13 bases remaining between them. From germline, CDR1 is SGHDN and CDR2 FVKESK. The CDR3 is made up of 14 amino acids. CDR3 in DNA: TGTGCCAGCAGTCAGCGAAGTATACAAGAGACCCAGTACTTC. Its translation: CASSQRSIQETQYF. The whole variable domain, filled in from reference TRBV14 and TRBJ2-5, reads EAGVTQFPSHSVIEKGQTVTLRCDPISGHDNLYWYRRVMGKEIKFLLHFVKESKQDESGMPNNRFLAERTGGTYSTLKVQPAELEDSGVYFCASSQRSIQETQYFGPGTRLLVL.

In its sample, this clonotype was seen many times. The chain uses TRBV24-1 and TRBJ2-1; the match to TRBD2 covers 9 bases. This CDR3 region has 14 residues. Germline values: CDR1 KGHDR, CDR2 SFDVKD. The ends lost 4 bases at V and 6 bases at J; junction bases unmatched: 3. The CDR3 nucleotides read TGTGCCACCAGTGAGGCTAGCGGGACCAATGAGCAGTTCTTC. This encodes CATSEASGTNEQFF.

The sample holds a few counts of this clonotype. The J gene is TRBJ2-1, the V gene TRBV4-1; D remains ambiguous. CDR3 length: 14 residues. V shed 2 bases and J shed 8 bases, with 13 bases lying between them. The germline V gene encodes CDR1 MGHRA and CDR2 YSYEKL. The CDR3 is CASSQQYFPDEQFF. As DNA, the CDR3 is TGCGCCAGCAGCCAACAATATTTCCCCGATGAGCAGTTCTTC.

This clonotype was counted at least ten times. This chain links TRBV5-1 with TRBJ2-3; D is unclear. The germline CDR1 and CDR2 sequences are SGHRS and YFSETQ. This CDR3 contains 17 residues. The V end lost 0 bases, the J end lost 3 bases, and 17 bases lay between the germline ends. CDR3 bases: TGCGCCAGCAGCTTGGCCTTTCAAGCTGGTTTTACAGATACGCAGTATTTT. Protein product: CASSLAFQAGFTDTQYF.

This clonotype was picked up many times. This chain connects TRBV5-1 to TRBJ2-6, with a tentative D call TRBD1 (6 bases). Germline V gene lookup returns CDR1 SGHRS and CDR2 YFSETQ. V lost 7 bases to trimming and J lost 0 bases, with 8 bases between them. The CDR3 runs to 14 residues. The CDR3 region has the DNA TGCGCCAGCGGACAGCCCTCTGGGGCCAACGTCCTGACTTTC. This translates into CASGQPSGANVLTF.

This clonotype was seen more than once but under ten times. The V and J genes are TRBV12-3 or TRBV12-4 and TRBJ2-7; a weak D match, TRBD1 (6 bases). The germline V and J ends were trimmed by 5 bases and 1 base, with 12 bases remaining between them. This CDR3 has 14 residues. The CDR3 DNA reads TGTGCCAGCAGTCAACAGGGTGCTTCCTACGAGCAGTACTTC. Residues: CASSQQGASYEQYF.